What follows describes a single T cell receptor beta chain. This receptor's antigen is unknown. Base-call qualities are not available, and no considerably larger clone is one nucleotide away. The sample belongs to a study of technical replicates of blood from several donors (dated by TCRdb to about 2017). V and J are trimmed by 3 bases and 5 bases, and the gene matches miss 6 bases of the junction. Counted from cysteine to phenylalanine, this CDR3 has 15 amino acids. This entry keeps only the CDR3 DNA: 45 bases, framed from base 1. The germline V gene (reference sequence) specifies LNHDA as CDR1 and SQIVND as CDR2. The library came from the immunoSEQ multiplex PCR assay. TCRdb carries this immuneACCESS record with in-frame sequences only. Its versions omit some clonotypes, under half of them owing to an unresolved V gene in the studies checked, with the rest unexplained. A total of around 100,000 clones appear in this sample, approximately 96% of them only once. The ten largest clones add up to approximately 0.2% of the sample.

The V gene is TRBV19 and the J gene is TRBJ1-5, with TRBD1 matching 8 junction bases. This receptor was obtained from a human donor in good health. What was sequenced was T cells isolated from PBMCs. The CDR3 sequence is CASSILEQGDQPQHF. The DNA sequence follows: TGTGCCAGTAGTATTTTGGAACAGGGGGATCAGCCCCAGCATTTT. This CDR3, with the reference TRBV19 and TRBJ1-5 proteins standing in past its ends, gives the full variable domain DGGITQSPKYLFRKEGQNVTLSCEQNLNHDAMYWYRQDPGQGLRLIYYSQIVNDFQKGDIAEGYSVSREKKESFPLTVTSAQKNPTAFYLCASSILEQGDQPQHFGDGTRLSIL.